The source of this T cell receptor beta chain is a study of early T cells in non-severe SARS-CoV-2 infection (dated by TCRdb to the early 2020s). For the wider study: Bulk RNA from unsorted whole blood was used for TCR sequencing, so alpha and beta chains could not be paired. What the work shows at the level of the full study, not this receptor alone: VDJdb matching was skewed toward anti-spike CD8 responses and likely underestimated virus-specific expansions, missing private and CD4 specificities.

Ten or more counts support this clonotype. What this receptor recognizes is not known. There are no base qualities to consult, and no much larger clone falls within one base. The protocol used for the library was 5' RACE. Sequencing took place on a NextSeq 500. Unique molecular identifiers were attached to individual cDNA molecules in the TCR library protocol so that sequencing error and PCR bias could be corrected. TCR alpha and beta chains were both sequenced, and the abundances of alpha and beta sequences in each sample were closely correlated with each other. For the original study's pipeline: Decombinator V4 was used to perform V gene, J gene and CDR3 annotation of TCR sequences. Expanded TCRs were defined as changing significantly between any two time points under a Poisson model with p below 0.0001. Abundances of TCRs were expressed as counts per million after normalisation to the total number of TCRs sequenced in each sample. TRAV1-2 paired with TRAJ12, TRAJ20 or TRAJ33 defined MAIT TCRs, while TRAV10 paired with TRAJ18 defined iNKT TCRs. A search of VDJdb, accessed on 1 November 2021, was run for TCRs annotated to CMV, EBV and SARS-CoV-2, with TCRs annotated for multiple antigens excluded. TCRdb's own reprocessing of the public reads used fastp at Q25 and MiXCR and kept productive beta chains. Each record represents a unique CDR3 protein, reported with the most common genes and DNA among its rows. None of the V and J calls come from the authors' own analysis; TCRdb made them. For this sample there are 85,000 to 100,000 distinct CDR3 sequences; approximately 10% appear just once. 4.7% of the sample comes from the top ten.

The germline V gene (reference sequence) gives CDR1 as LGHDT and CDR2 as YNNKEL. V loses 0 bases, J loses 5 bases, and the germline ends lie 13 bases apart. From cysteine to phenylalanine, the CDR3 is 15 amino acids long. Here the CDR3 DNA is all that survives: 45 bases in frame from base 1. Set within a cohort of healthcare workers in London, UK, this nested case-control study involved weekly PCR testing of nasopharyngeal swabs along with blood sampling. Healthcare workers were recruited during the week of the UK lockdown, between 23 and 31 March 2020, and followed weekly for up to roughly 16 weeks.

The sequence is built from TRBV3-1 and TRBJ2-5; the D gene identity is not certain. The receptor was isolated from an adult who was a healthcare worker with PCR-confirmed SARS-CoV-2 infection or an uninfected control (not recorded which). The input for sequencing was whole blood, taken at baseline. The DNA sequence follows: TGTGCCAGCAGCCAAGACCTGTACCTGGGGGAGACCCAGTACTTC. Its translation reads: CASSQDLYLGETQYF.